This record concerns one TCR beta chain sequence. The antigen remains undetermined. Sequencing was performed with immunoSEQ multiplex PCR; in TCRdb, only in-frame clones are kept and a portion is missing. The sample carries 29,000 or so clones, about 93% recorded once. Repeated repertoire sampling spanned the course of chemoradiotherapy. These data come from a study of chemoradiotherapy in HPV16-positive cancers. Study at large: Candidate HPV-specific T-cell clones and common TCR motifs came from functional assays in two HPV16-positive patients.

Overall study results and limits: Better recurrence-free survival went with HPV-responsive T-cell expansion in HPV16-positive patients. During treatment, candidate HPV-specific clones and E7-related motifs expanded in tumor.

V was cut by 5 bases and J by 4 bases, with 20 bases left in between. There are 16 residues in the CDR3. Germline V gene lookup returns CDR1 LNHNV and CDR2 YYDKDF (reference sequence). The rearrangement links TRBV15 to TRBJ2-5, with D tentatively TRBD1 or TRBD2 (6 bases each). The specimen was blood, collected from a patient who underwent chemoradiotherapy. The clonotype comes from a human donor with HPV-associated anogenital cancer. CDR3 amino acids: CATSEGQGLGGETQYF. CDR3 in DNA: TGTGCCACCAGCGAAGGGCAGGGGCTGGGGGGAGAGACCCAGTACTTC.